The clone carrying this TCR beta chain showed up many times. Its specificity is not known. This specimen comes from a study of response to subunit inactivated influenza vaccine. General observations from the study: The authors suggested that few new T cells are recruited per seasonal influenza vaccination.

Trimming took off 3 bases at V and 9 bases at J, with 9 bases between the two ends. The CDR3 extends over 12 amino acids. Germline CDR1 and CDR2: KGHSH and LQKENI. TCRdb reprocessed the RT-PCR reads with MiXCR, giving one entry per CDR3 protein. The sample records hundreds of thousands of distinct CDR3 sequences, about 11% being singletons. The TCR originated in a man aged 45-60 years who received an inactivated influenza vaccine. The chain couples TRBV18 to TRBJ2-1; no clear D. The source was PBMCs from blood, collected on the day of vaccination. CDR3 in DNA: TGTGCCAGCTCACCTAGTGGAGCTGAGCAGTTCTTC. Translated: CASSPSGAEQFF.